Listed below are T cell receptor beta chains from one sample, sequenced in a study of Graves' ophthalmopathy and Graves' hyperthyroidism. One entry per CDR3 protein, called by TCRdb with MiXCR from the multiplex PCR reads. Of 500,000 to 800,000 distinct CDR3 sequences listed, about 41% are singletons. Sequenced input: peripheral blood. The receptors shown here come from an adult man with Graves' ophthalmopathy. Both conserved end residues are part of each CDR3. D genes are given only for firm matches. Rows may omit the clone size; those that give it use once, few, many or a size class.

CDR3nt: TGTGCCAGTAGTATAGACAGGGGGGAGACCCAGTACTTC
CDR3aa: CASSIDRGETQYF
abundance: few
j_gene: TRBJ2-5
d_gene: TRBD1
v_gene: TRBV19
len: 13

CDR3nt: TGCAGCGTTAGATCAGCTAGCTATGGCTACACCTTC
CDR3aa: CSVRSASYGYTF
abundance: many
j_gene: TRBJ1-2
d_gene: .
v_gene: TRBV29-1
len: 12

CDR3nt: TGTGCCAGCAGCTTGGACCTGAACACTGAAGCTTTCTTT
CDR3aa: CASSLDLNTEAFF
abundance: many
j_gene: TRBJ1-1
d_gene: .
v_gene: TRBV5-1
len: 13

CDR3nt: TGTGCCATCAGTGAGTCGAGACAGGGTGAAGCTTTCTTT
CDR3aa: CAISESRQGEAFF
abundance: .
j_gene: TRBJ1-1
d_gene: TRBD1
v_gene: TRBV10-3
len: 13

CDR3nt: TGTGCCACCACTAGCGGGGGCTACACCGGGGAGCTGTTTTTT
CDR3aa: CATTSGGYTGELFF
abundance: many
j_gene: TRBJ2-2
d_gene: TRBD2
v_gene: TRBV10-3
len: 14

CDR3nt: TGTGCCAGTACTAGCGGGGGGGCAGACACCGGGGAGCTGTTTTTT
CDR3aa: CASTSGGADTGELFF
abundance: .
j_gene: TRBJ2-2
d_gene: TRBD2
v_gene: TRBV12-3/TRBV12-4
len: 15

CDR3nt: TGTGCCAGCAAGGGGACCCGGGACGAGCAGTACTTC
CDR3aa: CASKGTRDEQYF
abundance: many
j_gene: TRBJ2-7
d_gene: .
v_gene: TRBV2
len: 12

CDR3nt: TGTGCCAGCAGCGCACAACAGGGGTGGTATGGCTACACCTTC
CDR3aa: CASSAQQGWYGYTF
abundance: many
j_gene: TRBJ1-2
d_gene: TRBD1
v_gene: TRBV9
len: 14

CDR3nt: TGTGCCAGCACCCTGGGGGGGTTCGGTCAGCCCCAGCATTTT
CDR3aa: CASTLGGFGQPQHF
abundance: many
j_gene: TRBJ1-5
d_gene: .
v_gene: TRBV2
len: 14

CDR3nt: TGCAGTGCTAGAGATCCCGCTAGCGGGGTCACCGGGGAGCTGTTTTTT
CDR3aa: CSARDPASGVTGELFF
abundance: few
j_gene: TRBJ2-2
d_gene: TRBD2
v_gene: TRBV20-1
len: 16

CDR3nt: TGCAGCGCACCTACCCTAAATGAAAAACTGTTTTTT
CDR3aa: CSAPTLNEKLFF
abundance: many
j_gene: TRBJ1-4
d_gene: .
v_gene: TRBV29-1
len: 12

CDR3nt: TGTGCCAGCAAGGAGGGGGACGGCTACACCTTC
CDR3aa: CASKEGDGYTF
abundance: few
j_gene: TRBJ1-2
d_gene: .
v_gene: TRBV27
len: 11